These 10 T cell receptor beta chains share one sample of origin, sequenced in a study of cytomegalovirus exposure and HLA in healthy donors. Vbeta (60) and Jbeta (13) primers were used in the PCR. Only in-frame clones appear in the TCRdb table, and some are missing; sequencing was by immunoSEQ multiplex PCR. The data hold approximately 170,000 clones, with 65% to 85% observed a single time. The sample comprised PBMCs. Receptor source: a male donor in good health and CMV-seronegative.

A few counts support this clone. CDR3 sequence (DNA): TGTGCCAGCAGTTCCCCACTCGGTCTTTATGGCTACACCTTC. Protein: CASSSPLGLYGYTF. The V and J genes are TRBV6-5 and TRBJ1-2; D uncertain. Trimming pared 4 bases from V and 5 bases from J, leaving 14 bases between. The germline gives CDR1 MNHEY, CDR2 SVGAGI. The CDR3 is made up of 14 amino acids.

For this clone: The junction shows a germline mismatch at one end, possibly a read error. The chain has TRBV6-1 and TRBJ2-7; unclear D gene. The length of the CDR3 is 15 residues. Germline CDR1 and CDR2: MNHNS and SASEGT. The CDR3 region is CANSKNRGTSHEQYF. In nucleotides, the CDR3 is TGTGCCAACTCAAAGAACCGCGGTACCTCCCACGAGCAGTACTTC.

The rearrangement links TRBV4-1 to TRBJ2-7; 7 bases fit TRBD2. The CDR3 runs 16 residues. Germline V gene data show CDR1 as MGHRA and CDR2 as YSYEKL. Germline trimming cut 0 bases from V and 3 bases from J; bases unmatched to any gene: 8. The DNA for the CDR3 is TGCGCCAGCAGCCAAGATCCCGGACTAGAAGGCTACGAGCAGTACTTC. This sequence encodes CASSQDPGLEGYEQYF.

The chain combines TRBV28 with TRBJ1-1, with D tentatively TRBD1 (6 bases). V was shortened by 4 bases and J by 0 bases, with 12 bases between the two germline ends. CDR1 and CDR2 from the germline V gene are MDHEN and SYDVKM. The CDR3 has 15 residues. CDR3 nucleotide sequence: TGTGCCAGCAGTTCCCACGGACAGCTGAACACTGAAGCTTTCTTT. Protein sequence: CASSSHGQLNTEAFF.

The gene calls are TRBV19 and TRBJ2-3; 9 bases align to TRBD1. CDR3 size: 16 residues. CDR1 and CDR2 (germline): LNHDA, SQIVND (reference sequence). Losses at the gene ends were 3 bases for V and 4 bases for J; bases not matched to a gene: 8. The CDR3 DNA follows: TGTGCCAGTAGTATGTCCGGGGACAGGGTGTCAGATACGCAGTATTTT. Residues: CASSMSGDRVSDTQYF. The complete variable domain, with remaining parts taken from reference TRBV19 and TRBJ2-3, reads DGGITQSPKYLFRKEGQNVTLSCEQNLNHDAMYWYRQDPGQGLRLIYYSQIVNDFQKGDIAEGYSVSREKKESFPLTVTSAQKNPTAFYLCASSMSGDRVSDTQYFGPGTRLTVL.

The chain has TRBV7-2 and TRBJ2-3; D is perhaps TRBD1 (5 bases). V lost 1 base to trimming and J lost 1 base, with 12 bases between them. Germline CDR1 is SGHTA and CDR2 is FQGNSA. The CDR3 extends over 16 amino acids. As DNA, the CDR3 is TGTGCCAGCAGCTTAGAAGGGGATCCCCGCACAGATACGCAGTATTTT. It encodes CASSLEGDPRTDTQYF.

As for this clone: The junction departs from germline at one end; a sequencing error may be responsible. V usage is TRBV20-1 and J usage is TRBJ1-1, with D maybe TRBD1 (5 bases). Germline V CDR1 and CDR2: DFQATT, SNEGSKA (reference sequence). The CDR3 extends over 11 amino acids. CDR3 nucleotide sequence: TGCAGTGCTTTCCCCCCCGCCGACAGTCTATTT. This codes for CSAFPPADSLF.

V usage is TRBV13 and J usage is TRBJ1-4; 8 bases match TRBD1. The CDR3 spans 17 residues. CDR1 is PRHDT, CDR2 FYEKMQ, per germline (reference sequence). V lost 3 bases and J lost 6; bases outside the gene matches: 12. CDR3 protein: CASSFTPRRGQDEKLFF. CDR3 DNA: TGTGCCAGCAGCTTTACTCCTCGCAGGGGGCAGGATGAAAAACTGTTTTTT.

This clone was recorded only once. This chain links TRBV18 with TRBJ1-1, with a tentative D call TRBD1 (5 bases). This CDR3 is built from 15 residues. Germline assignment: CDR1 KGHSH and CDR2 LQKENI. V lost 2 bases and J 3 bases, leaving 13 bases between the germline ends. The CDR3 reads CASSPGGNRDTEAFF. As DNA, the CDR3 is TGTGCCAGCTCACCAGGGGGGAATAGGGACACTGAAGCTTTCTTT.

This clone was detected a few times. J is TRBJ2-7 and V is TRBV2; 7 nucleotides line up with TRBD1. The V gene end was trimmed by 7 bases and the J gene end by 6 bases; junction bases not matched to a gene: 9. Per the germline V gene, CDR1 is SNHLY and CDR2 is FYNNEI. The CDR3 covers 13 residues. In DNA, the CDR3 is TGTGCCAGCAAGACAGGGTCCCCGGGCGAGCAGTACTTC. The encoded protein is CASKTGSPGEQYF.